The T cell receptor beta chain described here comes from a study of T-cell reconstitution after alpha-beta-depleted transplantation in children. The authors prepared the TCRbeta library with unique molecular identifiers. Each CDR3 protein gets one entry after TCRdb re-called the PCR reads with MiXCR. Altogether hundreds of thousands of distinct CDR3 sequences are present, more than 9% being singletons, with the ten largest covering 4% to 5%. There are 16 residues in the CDR3. Germline assignment: CDR1 SGHTS and CDR2 YDEGEE. Deletions cut 0 bases from V and 2 bases from J, with 12 bases between. V and J are TRBV5-8 and TRBJ2-1; D is unclear. The receptor was derived from a human donor who donated a stem cell graft to a child with acute myeloid leukemia. This specimen was PBMCs from the stem cell graft donor, taken from the stem cell graft. The CDR3 is CASSLERRKPYNEQFF. For the CDR3, the DNA is TGTGCCAGCAGCTTGGAGCGACGAAAGCCCTACAATGAGCAGTTCTTC.